A single sample gave rise to the 5 T cell receptor beta chains below, sequenced in a study of PD-1 blockade in mismatch repair-deficient tumors. Method: immunoSEQ multiplex PCR; TCRdb's copy keeps in-frame clones and lacks some. Among tens of thousands of clones listed, more than 65% were seen once. The sample was peripheral blood, taken 12 weeks after starting pembrolizumab. These receptors were obtained from an adult with mismatch repair-deficient cancer.

The chain links TRBV7-2 to TRBJ2-5; possibly TRBD1 for D (6 bases). In germline, CDR1 is SGHTA, CDR2 FQGNSA. The CDR3 has 14 amino acids. V was cut by 4 bases and J by 0 bases, with 9 bases left in between. CDR3 region: CASSSTGHQETQYF. Here the CDR3 DNA reads TGTGCCAGCAGCTCTACAGGGCACCAAGAGACCCAGTACTTC.

This clone was detected a few times. CDR3: CASSDTLAGGNEQFF. In DNA form, the CDR3 reads TGTGCCAGCAGTGATACCCTAGCGGGAGGGAACGAGCAGTTCTTC. V gene TRBV6-1 combines with J gene TRBJ2-1; TRBD2 agrees at 12 bases. J lost 10 bases, V lost 3 bases, and 7 bases had no gene match. Germline V gene sequence: CDR1 MNHNS, CDR2 SASEGT. CDR3 length equals 15 residues.

The V call is TRBV6-1, the J call TRBJ2-7; D unresolved. From germline, CDR1 is MNHNS and CDR2 SASEGT. V was cut by 5 bases and J by 2 bases, with 10 bases left in between. The CDR3 is made up of 13 amino acids. This chain's CDR3 is CASSLDGTYEQYF. The DNA for the CDR3 is TGTGCCAGCAGTTTAGACGGCACCTACGAGCAGTACTTC.

The rearrangement joins TRBV19 to TRBJ2-7; 8 bases line up with TRBD2. V gave up 5 bases and J gave up 3 bases; unmatched junction bases: 6. Germline loops: CDR1 LNHDA, CDR2 SQIVND (reference sequence). The CDR3 is 14 amino acids. CDR3 amino acids: CASSPLAGYYEQYF. DNA for the CDR3: TGTGCCAGTAGTCCCCTAGCGGGCTACTACGAGCAGTACTTC.

This clone was recorded a few times. V usage is TRBV6-5 and J usage is TRBJ1-2; D not certain. This CDR3 has 13 amino acids. V gave up 6 bases and J gave up 4 bases, with 12 bases separating them. The germline CDR1 and CDR2 sequences are MNHEY and SVGAGI. In DNA form, the CDR3 reads TGTGCCAGCAGGACAACAGCTCCCTATGGCTACACCTTC. Translated, it gives CASRTTAPYGYTF.